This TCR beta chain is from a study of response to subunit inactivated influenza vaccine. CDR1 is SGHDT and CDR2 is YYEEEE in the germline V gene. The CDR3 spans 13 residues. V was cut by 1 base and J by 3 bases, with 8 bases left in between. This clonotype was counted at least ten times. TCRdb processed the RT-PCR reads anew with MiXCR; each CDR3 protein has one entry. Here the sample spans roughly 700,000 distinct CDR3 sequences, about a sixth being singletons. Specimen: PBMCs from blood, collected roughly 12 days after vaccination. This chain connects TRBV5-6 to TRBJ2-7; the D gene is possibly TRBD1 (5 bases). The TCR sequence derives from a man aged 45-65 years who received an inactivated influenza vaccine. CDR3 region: CASSLRQNYEQYF. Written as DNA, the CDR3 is TGTGCCAGCAGCTTGCGACAGAACTACGAGCAGTACTTC.